A selection of T cell receptor beta chains follows, all from one sample in a study of blood T cell repertoires in COVID-19. Assay: immunoSEQ multiplex PCR; the TCRdb copy retains only in-frame clones and omits some. The repertoire holds over 250,000 clones, with around 85% as singletons. Sequencing input: peripheral blood. These receptors were collected from a woman in her seventies with acute or convalescent COVID-19. Each CDR3 is given with its conserved first and last residue. The order of the fields is clone size, V gene, D gene, J gene, CDR3 DNA, CDR3 protein. A D gene is named only where the DNA matches it firmly. The listing skips clone size in some rows; elsewhere it reads once, few, many or a size class.

.	TRBV5-1	.	TRBJ2-7	TGCGCCAGCAGCAAGGGTGGAGGCTCCTACGAGCAGTACTTC	CASSKGGGSYEQYF
.	TRBV10-3	TRBD2	TRBJ2-2	TGTGCCATCAGTGGCAGCGGGGCCTACACCGGGGAGCTGTTTTTT	CAISGSGAYTGELFF
.	TRBV30	.	TRBJ2-7	TGTGCCTGGACCCTGGGGGGCTCCTACGAGCAGTACTTC	CAWTLGGSYEQYF
.	TRBV2	.	TRBJ1-2	TGTGCCAGCAGTGAGGGGCGCTTAAACTATGGCTACACCTTC	CASSEGRLNYGYTF
.	TRBV7-8	.	TRBJ2-1	TGTGCCAGCAGCCCGAGGGTTTACAATGAGCAGTTCTTC	CASSPRVYNEQFF
.	TRBV6-2/TRBV6-3	.	TRBJ1-3	TGTGCCAGCAGCCCTTGGGGGGGCTCTGGAAACACCATATATTTT	CASSPWGGSGNTIYF
once	TRBV2	.	TRBJ1-6	TGTGCCAGCACGCGTTCGTCACGCTCACCCCTCCACTTT	CASTRSSRSPLHF
.	TRBV3-1/TRBV3-2	.	TRBJ1-2	TGTGCCAGCAGCCGGGAGGGCAGGGGCCATGGCTACACCTTC	CASSREGRGHGYTF
.	TRBV10-3	.	TRBJ1-2	TGTGCCATCACGTCGGTAACAGGCGCTAACTATGGCTACACCTTC	CAITSVTGANYGYTF
.	TRBV27	TRBD2	TRBJ2-7	TGTGCCAGCAGGAACCGGGGACTAGCGGGGGGTGAGCAGTACTTC	CASRNRGLAGGEQYF
few	TRBV7-2	.	TRBJ1-3	TGTGCCAGCAGCTTGCCCGACCTGCAGGGAACTGCTGGAAACACCATATATTTT	CASSLPDLQGTAGNTIYF
.	TRBV5-1	TRBD1	TRBJ1-1	TGCGCCAGCAGCTTACGGGCAGGGGGCCTGAACACTGAAGCTTTCTTT	CASSLRAGGLNTEAFF
.	TRBV5-1	TRBD1	TRBJ1-3	TGCGCCAGCGGGGACAGGGGGCCTGGAAACACCATATATTTT	CASGDRGPGNTIYF
.	TRBV7-9	.	TRBJ2-5	TGTGCCAGCAGCGTCCGGGACAAAGAGACCCAGTACTTC	CASSVRDKETQYF